The 7 T cell receptor beta chains listed next were all sequenced from one sample in a study of shared clonotypes between healthy human individuals. Profiled with immunoSEQ multiplex PCR; TCRdb holds only in-frame clones, not every one. The profile shows roughly 1,600,000 clones, around 98.5% of them singletons. Sequenced input: naive CD4+ T cells sorted from blood. The subset: CD45RA+ positively selected. These receptors came from a man aged 25 to 40 in good health.

The rearrangement links TRBV9 to TRBJ2-1, with D possibly being TRBD2 (6 bases). CDR3 length: 15 residues. The germline gives CDR1 SGDLS, CDR2 YYNGEE. Trimming left V 4 bases short and J 6 bases short, with 17 bases between. This CDR3 reads CASSWSLEEGNEQFF. CDR3 bases: TGTGCCAGCAGCTGGAGTCTGGAGGAGGGCAATGAGCAGTTCTTC. Full variable domain (remainder filled in from reference TRBV9 and TRBJ2-1): DSGVTQTPKHLITATGQRVTLRCSPRSGDLSVYWYQQSLDQGLQFLIQYYNGEERAKGNILERFSAQQFPDLHSELNLSSLELGDSALYFCASSWSLEEGNEQFFGPGTRLTVL.

The rearrangement joins TRBV5-8 to TRBJ2-2; D gene unclear. Germline assignment: CDR1 SGHTS and CDR2 YDEGEE. The CDR3 length is 13 residues. The V end lost 0 bases, the J end lost 6 bases, and 6 bases lay between the germline ends. This chain's CDR3 is CASSLVGPGELFF. In nucleotides, the CDR3 is TGTGCCAGCAGCTTGGTAGGGCCCGGGGAGCTGTTTTTT.

The genes are TRBV28 and TRBJ1-4; D gene ambiguous. V lost 6 bases, J lost 5 bases, and 10 bases lay in between. The CDR3 extends over 13 amino acids. Looked up from germline, CDR1 is MDHEN and CDR2 is SYDVKM. CDR3 loop: CASRLQANEKLFF. In DNA form, the CDR3 reads TGTGCCAGCAGACTCCAGGCGAATGAAAAACTGTTTTTT.

This chain joins TRBV6-5 and TRBJ2-1; D might be TRBD2 (6 bases). Per the germline V gene, CDR1 is MNHEY and CDR2 is SVGAGI. This CDR3 has 12 residues. V lost 5 bases and J 13 bases, leaving 15 bases between the germline ends. This chain's CDR3 is CASSPPGGRQFF. CDR3 DNA: TGTGCCAGCAGTCCGCCTGGGGGGAGACAGTTCTTC.

J is TRBJ2-1 and V is TRBV5-4; 9 bases line up with TRBD1. The germline CDR1 and CDR2 sequences are SGHNT and YYREEE (reference sequence). The CDR3 runs 16 residues. Trimming removed 2 bases from V and 7 bases from J; junction bases left unmatched: 10. In nucleotides, the CDR3 is TGTGCCAGCAGCTTTGGCCTCCGACAGGGGGAAAATGAGCAGTTCTTC. Translated: CASSFGLRQGENEQFF.

CDR3 in DNA: TGTGCCAGCAGCGTAAAGGCTTGGATCGGATCGAACACTGAAGCTTTCTTT. Residues: CASSVKAWIGSNTEAFF. V usage is TRBV9 and J usage is TRBJ1-1; D gene ambiguous. The CDR3 has 17 amino acids. Germline V CDR1 and CDR2: SGDLS, YYNGEE. V lost 1 base, J lost 1 base, and 17 bases lay in between.

The chain uses TRBV6-5 and TRBJ2-5; D may be TRBD2 (5 bases). The CDR3 has 15 amino acids. Deletions cut 0 bases from V and 5 bases from J, with 13 bases between. Germline-derived CDR1 and CDR2 are MNHEY and SVGAGI. CDR3 region: CASSYSIARGETQYF. The CDR3 region has the DNA TGTGCCAGCAGTTACTCGATTGCTCGCGGGGAGACCCAGTACTTC.